The clone carrying this T cell receptor (beta chain) was counted a few times. Its antigen remains unknown. Germline assignment: CDR1 SGHTA and CDR2 FQGNSA. V gave up 5 bases and J gave up 6 bases; unmatched junction bases: 6. The CDR3 consists of 13 residues. This specimen belongs to a study of cytotoxic CD8 clonotypes in ibrutinib-treated CLL. Broader study findings: Clonality, elevated at ibrutinib response, dropped back toward baseline at progression. Baseline clonality, above age-matched healthy donor levels, tracked circulating CD8+ T-cell counts.

The authors obtained around 2 micrograms of genomic DNA from cryopreserved PBMCs for TCR beta libraries. Here immunoSEQ multiplex PCR was the method, and the copy in TCRdb shows in-frame clones only, minus some. The sample includes 330,000 or so clones, around 66% seen only once; the top ten take roughly 6%. The rearrangement links TRBV7-2 to TRBJ2-7; TRBD1 matches 8 bases. The sample here was PBMCs, taken after 36 months of ibrutinib treatment. The receptor was isolated from a human donor with chronic lymphocytic leukemia. The CDR3 protein is CASSPDRGGEQYF. CDR3 in DNA: TGTGCCAGCAGCCCAGACAGGGGAGGCGAGCAGTACTTC.